These T cell receptor beta chains were read from a single sample in a study of cytomegalovirus exposure and HLA in healthy donors. The assay was immunoSEQ multiplex PCR, and TCRdb's table has in-frame clones only and misses some. The repertoire holds a few hundred thousand clones, 75% to 90% seen once, with about 0.8% in the top ten. The sequenced sample was PBMCs. The receptors were sampled from a woman under 30 in good health and CMV-seronegative. Each CDR3 is given with its conserved first and last residue. The D gene is left open where the match is weak. Some rows mark clone size as missing; the rest say once, few, many or name a class of expanded clone.

CDR3: CASSWGGPSVMYEQYF; DNA: TGTGCCAGCAGCTGGGGGGGCCCTAGCGTAATGTACGAGCAGTACTTC; J: TRBJ2-7; V: TRBV5-6; size: .; D: .
CDR3: CASSQDGRDYEQYF; DNA: TGTGCCAGCAGCCAAGATGGGCGGGACTACGAGCAGTACTTC; J: TRBJ2-7; V: TRBV4-2; size: .; D: .
CDR3: CATRTSGSLDTQYF; DNA: TGTGCCACCCGGACTAGCGGGAGTTTAGATACGCAGTATTTT; J: TRBJ2-3; V: TRBV2; size: once; D: TRBD2
CDR3: CASRGGDYGYTF; DNA: TGCGCCAGCAGGGGCGGGGACTATGGCTACACCTTC; J: TRBJ1-2; V: TRBV5-1; size: few; D: .
CDR3: CASSYSADPGDTQYF; DNA: TGTGCCAGCAGTTACTCAGCCGACCCAGGGGATACGCAGTATTTT; J: TRBJ2-3; V: TRBV6-5; size: .; D: .
CDR3: CASSLSGSFYEQYF; DNA: TGTGCCAGCAGTTTGAGCGGGAGTTTCTACGAGCAGTACTTC; J: TRBJ2-7; V: TRBV27; size: .; D: TRBD2
CDR3: CASSLADWTGVSEQYF; DNA: TGCGCCAGCAGCTTGGCAGACTGGACAGGGGTGTCCGAGCAGTACTTC; J: TRBJ2-7; V: TRBV5-1; size: .; D: TRBD1
CDR3: CASTIDGTGTDEQYF; DNA: TGTGCCAGCACCATCGACGGGACAGGGACCGACGAGCAGTACTTC; J: TRBJ2-7; V: TRBV7-8; size: .; D: TRBD1
CDR3: CASSRNGQGEAEQYF; DNA: TGTGCCAGCAGCCGAAACGGACAGGGTGAGGCCGAGCAGTACTTC; J: TRBJ2-7; V: TRBV6-6; size: few; D: TRBD1
CDR3: CASSPTPLQGATDTQYF; DNA: TGTGCCAGCAGCCCCACCCCGCTCCAGGGGGCAACAGATACGCAGTATTTT; J: TRBJ2-3; V: TRBV4-2; size: once; D: TRBD1
CDR3: CASSLRGVLYEQYF; DNA: TGTGCCAGCAGCTTACGGGGGGTCTTATACGAGCAGTACTTC; J: TRBJ2-7; V: TRBV7-2; size: .; D: TRBD2
CDR3: CASSWGDERPTEAFF; DNA: TGTGCCAGCAGCTGGGGAGACGAAAGGCCCACTGAAGCTTTCTTT; J: TRBJ1-1; V: TRBV7-9; size: .; D: .
CDR3: CASSFTVAGVNEQFF; DNA: TGTGCCAGCAGTTTTACGGTAGCGGGAGTCAATGAGCAGTTCTTC; J: TRBJ2-1; V: TRBV27; size: few; D: TRBD2
CDR3: CASSPLGVAAYNEQFF; DNA: TGTGCCAGCAGCCCCCTGGGGGTAGCGGCCTACAATGAGCAGTTCTTC; J: TRBJ2-1; V: TRBV14; size: .; D: .
CDR3: CASSNNRVPQETQYF; DNA: TGTGCCAGCAGTAACAACAGGGTACCGCAAGAGACCCAGTACTTC; J: TRBJ2-5; V: TRBV6-5; size: few; D: .
CDR3: CASSPGVLGEQYF; DNA: TGTGCCAGCTCCCCGGGGGTTCTAGGCGAGCAGTACTTC; J: TRBJ2-7; V: TRBV18; size: few; D: .
CDR3: CASSPLAGGFYEQYF; DNA: TGTGCCAGTAGTCCTCTAGCGGGAGGGTTCTACGAGCAGTACTTC; J: TRBJ2-7; V: TRBV19; size: .; D: TRBD2
CDR3: CASSPISLAGRETQYF; DNA: TGTGCCAGCAGCCCGATCTCACTAGCGGGAAGAGAGACCCAGTACTTC; J: TRBJ2-5; V: TRBV7-2; size: .; D: TRBD2
CDR3: CASLTPRGRQGTDTQYF; DNA: TGTGCCAGCCTTACTCCCCGGGGGAGGCAGGGCACAGATACGCAGTATTTT; J: TRBJ2-3; V: TRBV28; size: .; D: .
CDR3: CASSSPPGGITNEKLFF; DNA: TGTGCCAGCAGCTCGCCCCCCGGGGGGATAACTAATGAAAAACTGTTTTTT; J: TRBJ1-4; V: TRBV7-2; size: .; D: .
CDR3: CASSEPGTASYEQYF; DNA: TGTGCCAGCAGTGAACCCGGGACAGCGTCGTACGAGCAGTACTTC; J: TRBJ2-7; V: TRBV25-1; size: .; D: TRBD1
CDR3: CAILKSGLQETQYF; DNA: TGTGCCATTTTGAAGTCGGGACTACAAGAGACCCAGTACTTC; J: TRBJ2-5; V: TRBV2; size: .; D: TRBD2
CDR3: CASSQLDRPSKRNTEAFF; DNA: TGCGCCAGCAGCCAGTTGGACAGACCATCAAAACGGAACACTGAAGCTTTCTTT; J: TRBJ1-1; V: TRBV4-1; size: .; D: .
CDR3: CASSYAWRGIYNEQFF; DNA: TGTGCCAGCAGTTACGCCTGGCGGGGGATCTACAATGAGCAGTTCTTC; J: TRBJ2-1; V: TRBV6-5; size: .; D: TRBD2
CDR3: CASSLVAGIRPYEQYF; DNA: TGTGCCAGCAGCTTAGTAGCCGGGATTAGGCCCTACGAGCAGTACTTC; J: TRBJ2-7; V: TRBV7-9; size: .; D: .
CDR3: CASSRTGLAGDPTPYNEQFF; DNA: TGTGCCAGCAGTAGAACCGGACTAGCGGGGGACCCAACCCCTTACAATGAGCAGTTCTTC; J: TRBJ2-1; V: TRBV27; size: .; D: TRBD2
CDR3: CASSVAGQGSLGTEAFF; DNA: TGTGCCAGCAGCGTAGCTGGGCAGGGGTCCTTAGGTACTGAAGCTTTCTTT; J: TRBJ1-1; V: TRBV9; size: .; D: .
CDR3: CASSQGQGGTGELFF; DNA: TGCGCCAGCAGCCAGGGGCAGGGAGGTACCGGGGAGCTGTTTTTT; J: TRBJ2-2; V: TRBV4-1; size: .; D: .
CDR3: CASSLGPPNTEAFF; DNA: TGTGCCAGCAGTTTGGGCCCCCCGAACACTGAAGCTTTCTTT; J: TRBJ1-1; V: TRBV27; size: .; D: .
CDR3: CASSLGIGGEKIYEQYF; DNA: TGTGCCAGCAGTTTAGGGATTGGCGGGGAGAAAATCTACGAGCAGTACTTC; J: TRBJ2-7; V: TRBV28; size: .; D: .
CDR3: CASSKTAGNNEQFF; DNA: TGTGCCAGTAGTAAAACGGCAGGGAACAATGAGCAGTTCTTC; J: TRBJ2-1; V: TRBV19; size: .; D: .
CDR3: CASIPGGGSVTDTQYF; DNA: TGTGCCAGCATCCCGGGAGGGGGATCCGTCACAGATACGCAGTATTTT; J: TRBJ2-3; V: TRBV5-4; size: .; D: TRBD2
CDR3: CASSARTSGRLLNEQFF; DNA: TGTGCCAGCAGTGCGCGGACTAGCGGGAGGTTATTGAATGAGCAGTTCTTC; J: TRBJ2-1; V: TRBV25-1; size: .; D: TRBD2
CDR3: CASSLDSNDYGYTF; DNA: TGTGCCAGCAGCTTAGACAGTAACGACTATGGCTACACCTTC; J: TRBJ1-2; V: TRBV7-3; size: .; D: .
CDR3: CASSQDPAEQFF; DNA: TGTGCCAGCAGTCAAGACCCCGCGGAGCAGTTCTTC; J: TRBJ2-1; V: TRBV2; size: once; D: .
CDR3: CASSEARAGGRETQYF; DNA: TGTGCCAGCAGTGAAGCGCGAGCGGGAGGGCGAGAGACCCAGTACTTC; J: TRBJ2-5; V: TRBV2; size: .; D: TRBD2
CDR3: CASRIQGGGLIQPQHF; DNA: TGTGCCAGCAGAATCCAAGGGGGCGGTTTAATTCAGCCCCAGCATTTT; J: TRBJ1-5; V: TRBV6-6; size: .; D: TRBD1
CDR3: CASSLTLLNTEAFF; DNA: TGTGCCAGTAGTTTGACACTGCTGAACACTGAAGCTTTCTTT; J: TRBJ1-1; V: TRBV19; size: .; D: .
CDR3: CASGASGTVLADTQYF; DNA: TGTGCCAGCGGGGCTAGCGGGACCGTTCTCGCAGATACGCAGTATTTT; J: TRBJ2-3; V: TRBV2; size: .; D: TRBD2
CDR3: CASRNPLTVPLGATNEKLFF; DNA: TGTGCCAGCAGAAACCCACTCACTGTCCCCCTCGGGGCAACTAATGAAAAACTGTTTTTT; J: TRBJ1-4; V: TRBV2; size: .; D: .
CDR3: CATRDRGPGNTIYF; DNA: TGTGCCACCAGGGACAGAGGACCTGGAAACACCATATATTTT; J: TRBJ1-3; V: TRBV15; size: .; D: .
CDR3: CASSPRTGNQPQHF; DNA: TGTGCCAGCAGCCCCAGGACAGGCAATCAGCCCCAGCATTTT; J: TRBJ1-5; V: TRBV7-2; size: .; D: .
CDR3: CASSPGRGQTGELFF; DNA: TGTGCCAGCAGCCCGGGGCGGGGTCAAACCGGGGAGCTGTTTTTT; J: TRBJ2-2; V: TRBV9; size: .; D: .
CDR3: CASSTAGTVQKLFF; DNA: TGCGCCAGCAGCACGGCAGGAACAGTGCAAAAACTGTTTTTT; J: TRBJ1-4; V: TRBV4-1; size: .; D: .
CDR3: CSVDGGWISSYNEQFF; DNA: TGCAGCGTTGATGGGGGCTGGATAAGCTCCTACAATGAGCAGTTCTTC; J: TRBJ2-1; V: TRBV29-1; size: .; D: .
CDR3: CASSSGQGGNQPQHF; DNA: TGTGCCAGCAGCTCCGGACAGGGGGGCAATCAGCCCCAGCATTTT; J: TRBJ1-5; V: TRBV2; size: .; D: TRBD1
CDR3: CASSLSSGTGLGQETQYF; DNA: TGTGCCAGCAGTTTATCGAGCGGGACAGGGTTGGGCCAAGAGACCCAGTACTTC; J: TRBJ2-5; V: TRBV27; size: .; D: TRBD1
CDR3: CASSSSGTSSYEQYF; DNA: TGTGCCAGCAGCTCGTCCGGGACTAGCTCGTACGAGCAGTACTTC; J: TRBJ2-7; V: TRBV11-2; size: .; D: TRBD2
CDR3: CASSGGTAFNYGYTF; DNA: TGTGCCAGCAGCGGCGGGACGGCCTTTAACTATGGCTACACCTTC; J: TRBJ1-2; V: TRBV9; size: once; D: .
CDR3: CASSGGGGRSIRGQYF; DNA: TGTGCCAGCAGTGGTGGGGGGGGACGTTCTATCCGCGGGCAGTACTTC; J: TRBJ2-7; V: TRBV28; size: .; D: TRBD2
CDR3: CASSQATDQETQYF; DNA: TGTGCCAGCAGTCAGGCGACAGACCAAGAGACCCAGTACTTC; J: TRBJ2-5; V: TRBV2; size: .; D: .
CDR3: CASRPDRAWTEAFF; DNA: TGTGCCAGCAGGCCCGACAGGGCTTGGACTGAAGCTTTCTTT; J: TRBJ1-1; V: TRBV6-6; size: few; D: TRBD1
CDR3: CASSEVGRAYEQYF; DNA: TGTGCCAGCAGTGAGGTTGGCAGGGCCTACGAGCAGTACTTC; J: TRBJ2-7; V: TRBV2; size: .; D: .
CDR3: CSVAAGDYEQYF; DNA: TGCAGCGTTGCGGCAGGGGACTACGAGCAGTACTTC; J: TRBJ2-7; V: TRBV29-1; size: .; D: .
CDR3: CASRGDLLGLAGGDHEQYF; DNA: TGCGCCAGCAGAGGAGACTTACTGGGTCTAGCGGGAGGGGACCACGAGCAGTACTTC; J: TRBJ2-7; V: TRBV5-1; size: .; D: TRBD2
CDR3: CASSPISGTEVDTQYF; DNA: TGCGCCAGCAGCCCTATTAGCGGAACCGAGGTGGATACGCAGTATTTT; J: TRBJ2-3; V: TRBV5-1; size: once; D: .